This T cell receptor beta chain was observed in a study of cytomegalovirus exposure and HLA in healthy donors. Regarding this clone: As yet, its antigen is unknown.

Primers included in the PCR were 60 Vbeta and 13 Jbeta primers. The authors' processing: About 11 million of 80 million or so unique TCR beta chains were shared, per a later count. Using immunoSEQ multiplex PCR, the repertoire was profiled, and TCRdb retains in-frame clones only, with some absent. V and J calls and clone size are given by that table; D and trimming were obtained from the DNA. The sample yields a few hundred thousand clones, roughly 80% seen once. Study-wide points: Later analysis indicated greater clonal expansion among HLA-associated TCR beta chains than among equally common other chains. An assumption of roughly uniform sequencing depth across donors underlay the presence/absence analyses.

Looked up from germline, CDR1 is MNHNS and CDR2 is SASEGT. The CDR3 has 16 residues. Between the trimmed V and J ends, which lost 3 bases and 0 bases, there was a span of 11 bases. The receptor was derived from a girl aged 2-9 years in good health and CMV-seronegative. The sample comprised PBMCs. The chain links TRBV6-1 to TRBJ2-2, with D uncertain. CDR3 bases: TGTGCCAGCAGTGATAGGCGCGGTACGAACACCGGGGAGCTGTTTTTT. Amino acids: CASSDRRGTNTGELFF.